The rows below give T cell receptor beta chains drawn from one sample of a study of T cell responses to AZD1222 COVID-19 vaccine. Data came from immunoSEQ multiplex PCR; TCRdb stores just in-frame clones and leaves some out. The profile shows 140,000 to 150,000 clones, roughly 89% of them singletons. The sample here was peripheral blood, taken on day 0 of AZD1222 vaccination. The receptor source for this set is an adult in good health. The CDR3 runs from the conserved cysteine through the conserved F or W. A D gene is named only where the DNA matches it firmly. Some rows mark clone size as missing; the rest say once, few, many or name a class of expanded clone.

D: TRBD1
size: -
V: TRBV7-9
J: TRBJ1-1
CDR3: CASSLLDRGPNTEAFF
DNA: TGTGCCAGCAGCTTACTGGACAGGGGACCGAACACTGAAGCTTTCTTT

D: TRBD1
size: -
V: TRBV12-3/TRBV12-4
J: TRBJ1-4
CDR3: CASRDRVVEKLFF
DNA: TGTGCCAGCAGGGACAGGGTCGTTGAAAAACTGTTTTTT

D: -
size: -
V: TRBV15
J: TRBJ1-4
CDR3: CATSRALGEKLFF
DNA: TGTGCCACCAGCAGAGCTTTAGGCGAAAAACTGTTTTTT

D: -
size: -
V: TRBV19
J: TRBJ2-1
CDR3: CASSIGLGRRQFF
DNA: TGTGCCAGTAGTATAGGTCTGGGCAGGAGGCAGTTCTTC

D: -
size: -
V: TRBV12-3/TRBV12-4
J: TRBJ2-7
CDR3: CASSSLSSYEQYF
DNA: TGTGCCAGCAGTTCCCTTAGCTCCTACGAGCAGTACTTC

D: TRBD1
size: -
V: TRBV5-4
J: TRBJ1-2
CDR3: CASSRGTATAFGGYTF
DNA: TGTGCCAGCAGCCGCGGGACAGCAACCGCTTTTGGTGGCTACACCTTC

D: -
size: -
V: TRBV4-2
J: TRBJ2-1
CDR3: CASSQDLINEQFF
DNA: TGTGCCAGCAGCCAAGATCTCATCAATGAGCAGTTCTTC

D: TRBD1
size: -
V: TRBV19
J: TRBJ2-2
CDR3: CASTLYATGEWGTGELFF
DNA: TGTGCCAGTACCCTATACGCAACAGGGGAATGGGGCACCGGGGAGCTGTTTTTT

D: -
size: -
V: TRBV11-2
J: TRBJ1-2
CDR3: CASSLAYRREAYGYTF
DNA: TGTGCCAGCAGCTTAGCGTATCGTCGGGAAGCCTATGGCTACACCTTC

D: -
size: once
V: TRBV10-3
J: TRBJ2-7
CDR3: CAISDPAGVREQYF
DNA: TGTGCCATCAGTGACCCGGCCGGGGTTCGGGAGCAGTACTTC

D: -
size: -
V: TRBV2
J: TRBJ2-5
CDR3: CASSDRGGETQYF
DNA: TGTGCCAGCAGTGATCGGGGTGGAGAGACCCAGTACTTC

D: -
size: -
V: TRBV6-5
J: TRBJ2-1
CDR3: CASSSVLAPAEQFF
DNA: TGTGCCAGCAGTTCGGTGCTAGCCCCGGCTGAGCAGTTCTTC

D: -
size: -
V: TRBV30
J: TRBJ1-3
CDR3: CAWRPTGSSGNTIYF
DNA: TGTGCCTGGAGACCCACCGGGAGCTCTGGAAACACCATATATTTT

D: -
size: -
V: TRBV13
J: TRBJ1-2
CDR3: CASSLQGNYGYTF
DNA: TGTGCCAGCAGCTTGCAGGGGAATTATGGCTACACCTTC

D: -
size: -
V: TRBV5-6
J: TRBJ1-2
CDR3: CASSPALGAFYGYTF
DNA: TGTGCCAGCAGCCCGGCGTTGGGAGCTTTTTATGGCTACACCTTC

D: -
size: few
V: TRBV9
J: TRBJ1-2
CDR3: CASSVAPGGRYGYTF
DNA: TGTGCCAGCAGCGTAGCTCCCGGGGGCAGGTATGGCTACACCTTC

D: -
size: -
V: TRBV14
J: TRBJ1-6
CDR3: CASSPSGSYNSPLHF
DNA: TGTGCCAGCAGCCCCTCGGGCTCCTATAATTCACCCCTCCACTTT

D: -
size: -
V: TRBV10-3
J: TRBJ1-2
CDR3: CAISGTGSANYTF
DNA: TGTGCCATCAGTGGCACAGGGTCAGCTAACTACACCTTC

D: TRBD2
size: -
V: TRBV3-1/TRBV3-2
J: TRBJ2-3
CDR3: CASSQDKLAGGGHTQYF
DNA: TGTGCCAGCAGCCAAGATAAGCTAGCGGGAGGAGGGCATACGCAGTATTTT

D: -
size: -
V: TRBV4-1
J: TRBJ1-1
CDR3: CASSSGPGRGAEAFF
DNA: TGCGCCAGCAGTTCCGGGCCCGGACGAGGGGCTGAAGCTTTCTTT

D: -
size: -
V: TRBV19
J: TRBJ1-1
CDR3: CASSINREAFF
DNA: TGTGCCAGTAGTATAAACAGGGAAGCTTTCTTT

D: TRBD2
size: -
V: TRBV15
J: TRBJ2-7
CDR3: CATGLAGGNSYEQYF
DNA: TGTGCCACTGGACTAGCGGGAGGGAACTCCTACGAGCAGTACTTC

D: -
size: -
V: TRBV20-1
J: TRBJ1-6
CDR3: CSASRLSYNSPLHF
DNA: TGCAGTGCTAGTCGGTTGTCCTATAATTCACCCCTCCACTTT

D: -
size: once
V: TRBV18
J: TRBJ2-5
CDR3: CASSPNKGMEGETQYF
DNA: TGTGCCAGCTCACCGAATAAGGGGATGGAGGGAGAGACCCAGTACTTC

D: TRBD2
size: -
V: TRBV9
J: TRBJ2-7
CDR3: CASSVGASGNHEQYF
DNA: TGTGCCAGCAGCGTAGGGGCTAGCGGGAACCACGAGCAGTACTTC

D: TRBD1
size: -
V: TRBV27
J: TRBJ2-7
CDR3: CASSSGTGGYEQYF
DNA: TGTGCCAGCAGCTCCGGGACAGGGGGCTACGAGCAGTACTTC